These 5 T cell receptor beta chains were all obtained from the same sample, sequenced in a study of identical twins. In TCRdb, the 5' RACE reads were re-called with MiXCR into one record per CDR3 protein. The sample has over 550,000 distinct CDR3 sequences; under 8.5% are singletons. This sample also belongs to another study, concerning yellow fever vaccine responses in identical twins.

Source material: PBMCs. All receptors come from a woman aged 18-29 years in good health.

The CDR3 spells CASSRRSGDTTDTQYF. The DNA of the CDR3 is TGCGCCAGCAGCCGACGGTCTGGGGATACCACAGATACGCAGTATTTT. The chain employs TRBV4-1 and TRBJ2-3; D call uncertain. CDR3 size: 16 residues. Germline lookup yields CDR1 MGHRA and CDR2 YSYEKL. Trimming left V 4 bases short and J 2 bases short, with 16 bases between.

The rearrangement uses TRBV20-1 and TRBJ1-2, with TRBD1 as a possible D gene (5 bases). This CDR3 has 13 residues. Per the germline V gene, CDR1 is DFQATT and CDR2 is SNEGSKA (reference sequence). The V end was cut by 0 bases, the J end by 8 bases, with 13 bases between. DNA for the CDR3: TGCAGTGCTAGAGAGGACGGGGCGTTCGGCTACACCTTC. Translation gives CSAREDGAFGYTF.

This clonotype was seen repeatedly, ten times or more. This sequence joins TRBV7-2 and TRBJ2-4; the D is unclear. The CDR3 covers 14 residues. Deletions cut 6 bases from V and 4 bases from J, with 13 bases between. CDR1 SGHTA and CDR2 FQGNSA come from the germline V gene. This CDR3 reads CASSNFEVKNIQYF. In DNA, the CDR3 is TGTGCCAGCAGTAATTTTGAAGTGAAAAACATTCAGTACTTC.

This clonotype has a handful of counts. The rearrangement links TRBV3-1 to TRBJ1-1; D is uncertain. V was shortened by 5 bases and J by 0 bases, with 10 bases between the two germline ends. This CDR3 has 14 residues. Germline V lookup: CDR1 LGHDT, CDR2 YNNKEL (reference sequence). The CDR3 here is CASSYRLVNTEAFF. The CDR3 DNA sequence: TGTGCCAGCAGCTATCGCCTAGTGAACACTGAAGCTTTCTTT.

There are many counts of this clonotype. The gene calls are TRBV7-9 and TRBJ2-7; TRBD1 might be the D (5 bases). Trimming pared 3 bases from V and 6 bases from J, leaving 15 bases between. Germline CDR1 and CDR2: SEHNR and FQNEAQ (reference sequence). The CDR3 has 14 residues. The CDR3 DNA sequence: TGTGCCAGCAGCTTTGATGGGGCCCTAGTCGAGCAGTACTTC. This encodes CASSFDGALVEQYF. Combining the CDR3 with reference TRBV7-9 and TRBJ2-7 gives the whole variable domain DTGVSQNPRHKITKRGQNVTFRCDPISEHNRLYWYRQTLGQGPEFLTYFQNEAQLEKSRLLSDRFSAERPKGSFSTLEIQRTEQGDSAMYLCASSFDGALVEQYFGPGTRLTVT.